Below are 10 T cell receptor beta chains sequenced from a single sample in a study of OX40 agonist ivuxolimab in advanced cancers. Some clones are missing from TCRdb's copy, which holds only in-frame ones; the method was immunoSEQ multiplex PCR. This sample has 55,000 to 65,000 clones, with less than 90% found just once. The material was CD4+ or CD8+ T cells sorted from blood, obtained in a trial of the OX40 agonist ivuxolimab. The receptors here all came from an adult with an advanced solid tumor such as melanoma, head and neck, liver or kidney cancer.

This chain links TRBV5-6 with TRBJ2-4, with D tentatively TRBD1 (6 bases). CDR1 is SGHDT, CDR2 YYEEEE, per germline. CDR3 length equals 14 residues. V was cut by 0 bases and J by 8 bases, with 12 bases left in between. As DNA, the CDR3 is TGTGCCAGCAGCTTGGGGGCACCAGGGGACATTCAGTACTTC. It yields the protein CASSLGAPGDIQYF.

This clone was detected a few times. The chain employs TRBV4-2 and TRBJ1-4, with 10 positions matching TRBD1. J lost 3 bases, V lost 5 bases, and 6 bases had no gene match. The germline gives CDR1 LGHNA, CDR2 YNFKEQ. This CDR3 is built from 16 residues. The CDR3 coding sequence is TGTGCCAGCAGCAGCGGGACAGGGGATCCTAATGAAAAACTGTTTTTT. It is translated as CASSSGTGDPNEKLFF.

The genes are TRBV7-2 and TRBJ2-5, with D tentatively TRBD1 (6 bases). The end of the DNA aligns better with TRBJ2-7, so the J call may be wrong. This CDR3 has 13 amino acids. Germline V gene lookup returns CDR1 SGHTA and CDR2 FQGNSA. CDR3 amino acids: CASRQQGTYEQYF. For the CDR3, the DNA is TGTGCCAGCAGGCAACAGGGCACCTACGAGCAGTACTTC.

The V and J genes are TRBV5-4 and TRBJ2-5; TRBD2 matches 12 bases. The trim removed 4 bases at V and 7 bases at J, leaving 11 bases unmatched. The CDR3 runs to 16 residues. Per germline, CDR1 SGHNT and CDR2 YYREEE (reference sequence). The CDR3 nucleotides are TGTGCCAGCAGCCTCCGGACTAGCGGGGAAAATAGGACCCAGTACTTC. Encoded protein: CASSLRTSGENRTQYF.

The CDR3 region has the DNA TGTGCCAGCAGCGTCCAGGGGGGGCAAGAGACCCAGTACTTC. Protein product: CASSVQGGQETQYF. This chain joins TRBV9 and TRBJ2-5; possibly TRBD1 or TRBD2 for D (7 bases each). Per germline, CDR1 SGDLS and CDR2 YYNGEE. This CDR3 is built from 14 residues. Trimming shortened V by 2 bases and J by 2 bases, and 10 bases separated the two germline ends.

About this clone: Relative to the germline gene, one junction end is altered; a read error may explain this. The rearrangement links TRBV5-8 to TRBJ2-7; D call uncertain. Germline assignment: CDR1 SGHTS and CDR2 YDEGEE. This CDR3 has 13 residues. DNA of the CDR3: TGTGCCAGCACCTTGATGGCGGCCTACGAGCAGTACTTC. Its protein product is CASTLMAAYEQYF.

CDR3: CASSPPRGRETQYF. CDR3 DNA sequence: TGTGCCAGCTCACCCCCCAGAGGGAGAGAGACCCAGTACTTC. J is TRBJ2-5 and V is TRBV18, with D tentatively TRBD2 (5 bases). V was clipped by 3 bases and J by 4 bases, with 12 bases between them. The CDR3 runs 14 residues. CDR1 and CDR2 (germline): KGHSH, LQKENI.

The J gene is TRBJ2-1, the V gene TRBV4-3; D is unclear. V lost 2 bases and J 6 bases, leaving 5 bases between the germline ends. The CDR3 totals 12 residues. Germline CDR1 and CDR2: LGHNA and YSLEER. As DNA, the CDR3 is TGCGCCAGCAGCCAACGAACCAATGAGCAGTTCTTC. It specifies CASSQRTNEQFF.

The CDR3 DNA follows: TGTGCCAGCAGCCAAGATTTAAGGCAGACCCAGTACTTC. Its protein is CASSQDLRQTQYF. The rearrangement links TRBV14 to TRBJ2-5; D not resolved. Per the germline V gene, CDR1 is SGHDN and CDR2 is FVKESK. Trimming shortened V by 0 bases and J by 6 bases, and 8 bases separated the two germline ends. This CDR3 comprises 13 residues.

This chain uses TRBV5-5 with TRBJ2-7; a weak D match, TRBD2 (5 bases). Per germline, CDR1 SGHKS and CDR2 YYEKEE (reference sequence). This CDR3 region has 15 residues. V shed 3 bases and J shed 5 bases, with 18 bases lying between them. The CDR3 here is CASSSLGPIGDEQYF. CDR3 DNA sequence: TGTGCCAGCAGCTCCCTTGGACCCATCGGGGACGAGCAGTACTTC.